This T cell receptor (beta chain) appears in the sequencing data of a study of blood T cell repertoires in COVID-19. Study-wide background: Sites in the United States, Italy and Spain provided acute and convalescent COVID-19 samples. Sources were T cells, B-cell-depleted T cells, or PBMCs; the material itself was cDNA or gDNA.

Original data processing: Amplification of reference gene primers was used by the study to estimate nucleated cell counts. Data came from immunoSEQ multiplex PCR; TCRdb stores just in-frame clones and leaves some out. The V and J calls and clone size come from that table; D and trimming were worked out from the DNA. The repertoire holds hundreds of thousands of clones, about 68% seen once, with over 3% in the top ten. The ends were cut back, 1 base at V and 7 bases at J, with 13 bases in the middle. The germline V gene has CDR1 LNHDA and CDR2 SQIVND (reference sequence). The CDR3 is 14 residues long.

This clonotype was obtained from an elderly woman with acute or convalescent COVID-19. The material sequenced was peripheral blood. The chain combines TRBV19 with TRBJ1-1; perhaps TRBD1 as D (5 bases). In DNA form, the CDR3 reads TGTGCCAGTAGTATAGGCGGGGGAACGGGTGAAGCTTTCTTT. This translates into CASSIGGGTGEAFF.